The rows below give T cell receptor beta chains drawn from one sample of a study of blood T cell repertoires in COVID-19. The data were produced by immunoSEQ multiplex PCR, yet TCRdb's version contains in-frame clones alone and is incomplete. The data contain approximately 220,000 clones, approximately 85% of them singletons. Sequencing used peripheral blood. These receptors all come from a man aged 50 to 60 who had recovered from COVID-19. Each CDR3 is given with its conserved first and last residue. A D gene is named only where the DNA matches it firmly. Clone sizes are given selectively: once, few, many, or a class where the clone is expanded.

16	few	TRBJ1-3	.	TRBV19	CASSTPGDASGNTIYF	TGTGCCAGTAGTACGCCGGGGGACGCCTCTGGAAACACCATATATTTT
15	.	TRBJ2-5	.	TRBV7-2	CASSLGGRGQETQYF	TGTGCCAGCAGCTTAGGGGGGCGCGGGCAAGAGACCCAGTACTTC
16	.	TRBJ2-1	TRBD1	TRBV9	CASSTSRDRYYNEQFF	TGTGCCAGCAGCACATCCCGGGACAGGTATTACAATGAGCAGTTCTTC
16	.	TRBJ1-5	.	TRBV24-1	CATSSSGGSNNQPQHF	TGTGCCACCAGTTCCTCCGGAGGCTCGAACAATCAGCCCCAGCATTTT
14	few	TRBJ2-7	TRBD1	TRBV5-1	CASSLQGAGGEQYF	TGCGCCAGCAGCTTACAGGGGGCTGGTGGGGAGCAGTACTTC
15	.	TRBJ2-7	TRBD2	TRBV11-3	CASSPGGTQTYEQYF	TGTGCCAGCAGCCCGGGGGGGACTCAAACCTACGAGCAGTACTTC
21	.	TRBJ2-1	TRBD2	TRBV6-2/TRBV6-3	CASSFPPGTSGYFSSYNEQFF	TGTGCCAGCAGTTTTCCCCCGGGGACTAGCGGGTACTTCAGCTCCTACAATGAGCAGTTCTTC
14	.	TRBJ1-1	.	TRBV19	CASSTFGGLSEAFF	TGTGCCAGTAGTACGTTCGGGGGGCTGAGTGAAGCTTTCTTT
17	.	TRBJ2-7	TRBD2	TRBV19	CASSIDSLAGSSYEQYF	TGTGCCAGTAGTATAGATTCACTAGCGGGGAGCTCCTACGAGCAGTACTTC
16	.	TRBJ2-3	TRBD2	TRBV18	CASSPPSGRSTDTQYF	TGTGCCAGCTCACCACCTAGCGGGAGGAGCACAGATACGCAGTATTTT
19	.	TRBJ2-4	TRBD2	TRBV19	CASSPGSGRASIAKNIQYF	TGTGCCAGTAGTCCCGGTAGCGGGAGGGCCTCTATAGCCAAAAACATTCAGTACTTC
20	.	TRBJ1-5	TRBD1	TRBV19	CASSRGRVFQGVLSNQPQHF	TGTGCCAGTAGTAGGGGCCGGGTCTTCCAGGGGGTATTGAGCAATCAGCCCCAGCATTTT
16	.	TRBJ1-2	TRBD1	TRBV27	CASSSLVQGANYGYTF	TGTGCCAGCAGTTCTTTGGTACAGGGGGCGAACTATGGCTACACCTTC
13	.	TRBJ1-3	TRBD1	TRBV6-6	CASRTGTGNTIYF	TGTGCCAGCAGGACAGGGACTGGAAACACCATATATTTT
18	.	TRBJ2-1	TRBD2	TRBV7-8	CASSLGTYGTSGTNEQFF	TGTGCCAGCAGCTTAGGGACATACGGGACTAGCGGGACAAATGAGCAGTTCTTC
15	.	TRBJ2-7	TRBD2	TRBV18	CASSPGGGTGLWQYF	TGTGCCAGCTCACCAGGGGGAGGGACCGGACTTTGGCAGTACTTC
14	.	TRBJ2-5	.	TRBV6-5	CASSGNGGKETQYF	TGTGCCAGCAGCGGGAACGGAGGGAAAGAGACCCAGTACTTC
13	few	TRBJ1-3	TRBD1	TRBV2	CASGIGQANTIYF	TGTGCCAGCGGAATAGGACAGGCGAACACCATATATTTT
13	.	TRBJ1-2	.	TRBV19	CASSIDRDYGYTF	TGTGCCAGTAGTATAGATCGGGACTATGGCTACACCTTC
15	.	TRBJ1-2	.	TRBV19	CASTPRDGGRGGYTF	TGTGCCAGTACCCCCCGGGACGGGGGGCGAGGTGGCTACACCTTC
18	.	TRBJ2-3	TRBD2	TRBV4-1	CASSRLPGLANSLDTQYF	TGCGCCAGCAGCCGATTACCGGGACTAGCGAATTCTCTGGATACGCAGTATTTT
14	.	TRBJ1-4	.	TRBV27	CASSPRSRGEKLFF	TGTGCCAGCAGTCCTAGGAGTCGGGGGGAAAAACTGTTTTTT
15	.	TRBJ2-3	TRBD2	TRBV5-1	CASSPSGGSTDTQYF	TGCGCCAGCAGCCCTAGCGGGGGTAGCACAGATACGCAGTATTTT
15	.	TRBJ1-5	.	TRBV19	CASRPGLTINQPQHF	TGTGCCAGTAGACCGGGACTCACCATCAATCAGCCCCAGCATTTT
15	.	TRBJ2-1	TRBD2	TRBV9	CASSTLAGVHNEQFF	TGTGCCAGCAGCACCCTAGCGGGAGTCCACAATGAGCAGTTCTTC
14	.	TRBJ2-7	TRBD1	TRBV28	CASSRTGKSYEQYF	TGTGCCAGCAGTCGGACAGGGAAATCCTACGAGCAGTACTTC
16	few	TRBJ2-3	TRBD1	TRBV4-2	CASSRGDRTSTDTQYF	TGTGCCAGCAGCCGAGGGGACAGGACTTCCACAGATACGCAGTATTTT
16	.	TRBJ2-7	TRBD2	TRBV14	CASSQDLLAGVGEQYF	TGTGCCAGCAGCCAAGATCTCCTAGCGGGAGTTGGCGAGCAGTACTTC
16	.	TRBJ2-1	TRBD2	TRBV18	CASSRRTSGPYNEQFF	TGTGCCAGCTCTCGGCGGACTAGCGGACCCTACAATGAGCAGTTCTTC
16	.	TRBJ1-3	.	TRBV7-9	CASSLTGMGSGNTIYF	TGTGCCAGCAGCCTGACAGGCATGGGCTCTGGAAACACCATATATTTT
12	.	TRBJ2-4	.	TRBV12-3/TRBV12-4	CASSSTGDIQYF	TGTGCCAGCAGTTCCACGGGAGACATTCAGTACTTC
14	.	TRBJ2-5	.	TRBV6-1	CASSEGAGGETQYF	TGTGCCAGCAGTGAGGGGGCAGGTGGCGAGACCCAGTACTTC
15	.	TRBJ2-5	.	TRBV5-1	CASSQGTMYQETQYF	TGCGCCAGCAGCCAGGGGACAATGTACCAAGAGACCCAGTACTTC
14	.	TRBJ2-7	TRBD1	TRBV19	CASSQGDSSYEQYF	TGTGCCAGTAGTCAGGGGGACAGCTCCTACGAGCAGTACTTC
15	.	TRBJ2-1	TRBD1	TRBV19	CASSIGQGEVNEQFF	TGTGCCAGTAGTATCGGCCAGGGGGAAGTCAATGAGCAGTTCTTC
16	.	TRBJ2-7	TRBD1	TRBV5-1	CASSGRTGRASYEQYF	TGCGCCAGCAGCGGACGGACAGGGCGAGCCTCCTACGAGCAGTACTTC
16	once	TRBJ2-4	TRBD2	TRBV6-6	CASSRTTGTSQNIQYF	TGTGCCAGCAGCCGTACGACCGGGACTAGCCAAAACATTCAGTACTTC
19	.	TRBJ2-2	TRBD1	TRBV14	CASSPGGDRGRHNTGELFF	TGTGCCAGCAGCCCCGGTGGGGACAGGGGGCGACACAACACCGGGGAGCTGTTTTTT
15	.	TRBJ1-2	.	TRBV28	CASSPRGVGFYGYTF	TGTGCCAGCAGTCCGCGGGGTGTCGGCTTCTATGGCTACACCTTC
16	once	TRBJ2-5	.	TRBV30	CAWSVPQGNYQETQYF	TGTGCCTGGAGTGTTCCTCAGGGGAATTACCAAGAGACCCAGTACTTC
14	.	TRBJ1-1	.	TRBV7-8	CASTSGIKNTEAFF	TGTGCCAGCACGTCAGGGATTAAGAACACTGAAGCTTTCTTT
14	.	TRBJ2-7	TRBD1	TRBV28	CASSLRQGQYEQYF	TGTGCCAGCAGTTTAAGACAGGGGCAATACGAGCAGTACTTC
16	few	TRBJ2-4	TRBD2	TRBV7-2	CASSLAAGVAKNIQYF	TGTGCCAGCAGCTTAGCAGCGGGAGTTGCCAAAAACATTCAGTACTTC
15	.	TRBJ1-2	TRBD1	TRBV28	CASRTPGTGTGGYTF	TGTGCCAGCAGGACCCCTGGGACAGGGACGGGTGGCTACACCTTC
15	few	TRBJ1-6	.	TRBV2	CASIPTDSPRSPLHF	TGTGCCAGCATTCCTACCGACAGCCCCCGATCACCCCTCCACTTT
12	.	TRBJ2-7	.	TRBV27	CASSFTGYEQYF	TGTGCCAGCAGTTTCACGGGCTACGAGCAGTACTTC
15	.	TRBJ2-1	TRBD2	TRBV7-9	CASSRTSGSSQEQFF	TGTGCCAGCAGCCGGACTAGCGGGAGTTCACAAGAGCAGTTCTTC
16	.	TRBJ2-1	.	TRBV7-6	CASSPLSGSSYNEQFF	TGTGCCAGCAGCCCATTGAGCGGCAGCTCCTACAATGAGCAGTTCTTC
15	.	TRBJ1-5	.	TRBV19	CASTSDRSWTQPQHF	TGTGCCAGTACCTCCGACAGGAGCTGGACTCAGCCCCAGCATTTT
16	.	TRBJ2-2	TRBD2	TRBV19	CASSRDVTSIAGELFF	TGTGCCAGTAGTCGCGATGTGACTAGCATCGCCGGGGAGCTGTTTTTT
13	.	TRBJ2-7	TRBD2	TRBV20-1	CSASSGSSYEQYF	TGCAGTGCTAGTAGCGGGAGCTCCTACGAGCAGTACTTC
15	.	TRBJ2-1	TRBD2	TRBV6-5	CASTPTSGSYNEQFF	TGTGCCAGCACTCCGACTAGCGGGTCCTACAATGAGCAGTTCTTC
18	.	TRBJ2-3	TRBD2	TRBV6-1	CASSGPTSGRAGTDTQYF	TGTGCCAGCAGTGGCCCTACTAGCGGGAGGGCCGGCACAGATACGCAGTATTTT
15	once	TRBJ1-1	TRBD1	TRBV27	CASSLSGTGGTEAFF	TGTGCCAGCAGTTTATCCGGGACAGGGGGCACTGAAGCTTTCTTT
12	.	TRBJ2-7	.	TRBV27	CASWGRAYEQYF	TGTGCCAGTTGGGGCAGGGCCTACGAGCAGTACTTC
15	.	TRBJ2-7	TRBD1	TRBV18	CASSPPGQGRDEQYF	TGTGCCAGCTCACCGCCGGGACAGGGTCGGGACGAGCAGTACTTC
13	.	TRBJ1-2	.	TRBV30	CAWSVLGPYGYTF	TGTGCCTGGAGTGTACTAGGACCTTATGGCTACACCTTC
15	.	TRBJ1-1	TRBD1	TRBV5-1	CASSLSGTGGPEAFF	TGCGCCAGCAGCTTGTCCGGGACAGGGGGCCCTGAAGCTTTCTTT